Sequencing of this T cell receptor (beta chain) was carried out in a study of shared T cell receptors in the human thymus. Assay: immunoSEQ multiplex PCR; the TCRdb copy retains only in-frame clones and omits some. The repertoire holds hundreds of thousands of clones, with more than 75% as singletons. CDR3 length: 18 amino acids. J was trimmed by 6 bases and V by 2 bases; bases with no gene match: 18. In germline, CDR1 is SGDLS, CDR2 YYNGEE. The same specimen was also included in a second study, on human thymus T cells. This second study says: Within thymic and blood repertoires, V and J gene usage appeared to be biased. Thymic repertoires from unrelated individuals overlapped highly, related research reported.

This clonotype was obtained from a boy under three years old with a congenital heart defect. The rearrangement joins TRBV9 to TRBJ2-7; 9 nucleotides match TRBD1. The sequencing sample was made of thymocytes. The CDR3 region has the DNA TGTGCCAGCAGCGTCGAGGAGGGTGGCGACAGGGGGTCAGGCGAGCAGTACTTC. Translated: CASSVEEGGDRGSGEQYF.